This T cell receptor (beta chain) stems from a study of blood T cell repertoires in COVID-19 (dated by TCRdb to 2018 to 2021). Broadly, across the study: Samples covering the acute and convalescent phases of COVID-19 were provided by collaborators in the United States, Italy and Spain. The material from the prospective study consisted of cDNA or gDNA derived from T cells, B-cell-depleted T cells, or PBMCs. Deeply sampled blood TCRbeta repertoires from subjects exposed to, actively infected with, or recovered from COVID-19 were included in the dataset. The repertoires were made available in a free public database intended to serve as a resource for research on the immune response to SARS-CoV-2. The samples were drawn from two sources: the first 160 participants of the ongoing ImmuneRACE study, and 1,000 to 1,500 subjects contributed by 6 global collaborators. Nearly every sample came with metadata listing a de-identified subject ID, COVID-19 status, age in years and sex. Where available, HLA class I and class II types were taken from metadata supplied by the sample provider and were not determined by assay-based typing.

Collaborating institutions collected whole blood in K2EDTA tubes following their own protocols. For TCRbeta analysis, collaborators shipped samples as frozen whole blood, isolated PBMCs, or DNA extracted from either of those sample types. On this clone: Its antigen has not been determined. Base qualities are not provided; no much larger clone lies one nucleotide away.

Study-level results and caveats: How much clinical and demographic metadata was included differed by source and by participant, and the metadata was provided uncurated.

CDR3 length: 14 amino acids, cysteine to phenylalanine. The kept DNA is CDR3 alone, 42 bases in frame from the first base. The germline V gene (reference sequence) provides CDR1 LNHDA and CDR2 SQIVND. V trim: 5 bases; J trim: 4 bases; unmatched bases: 3. TCRbeta CDR3 regions were amplified from genomic DNA by means of the immunoSEQ Assay, a bias-controlled multiplex PCR. The study's processing was this. The number of nucleated cells in each sample was estimated by amplification of reference gene primers within the assay. Sequence reads were collapsed and filtered to measure the absolute abundance of every unique TCRbeta CDR3 rearrangement. Productive Simpson clonality was computed per sample as the square root of Simpson's diversity index over productive rearrangements. The clones in this table, taken by TCRdb from immuneACCESS, are in-frame only. Not every clone is retained; where verified, under half of the shortfall comes from an unresolved V gene, and the cause of the rest is unknown. V and J calls and clone size are those listed in that table; D and trimming were worked out from the DNA. The sample profile shows roughly 250,000 clones; about four fifths of them were found once. Of the sample, over 8% is held by the ten largest clones.

The rearrangement joined TRBV19 to TRBJ2-2; 8 junctional bases match TRBD1. Sequenced material: peripheral blood. This receptor was obtained from an elderly woman with acute or convalescent COVID-19. The CDR3 region reads CASSVTGGTGELFF. The sequence in DNA is TGTGCCAGTAGTGTCACAGGGGGCACCGGGGAGCTGTTTTTT.